A single sample gave rise to the 21 T cell receptor beta chains below, sequenced in a study of beta chain features in type 1 diabetes. Findings and limits, study-wide: Shortening that was moderate but significant affected the TCRB CDR3s of Type 1 diabetes patients in all four CD4+ subsets.

These receptors' antigens are unknown. The isolated RNA, all of it, was reverse transcribed, so expressed TCRB transcripts were what got sequenced. Libraries were prepared by immunoSEQ multiplex PCR; TCRdb keeps only in-frame clonotypes and omits some of them. Among hundreds of thousands of clones, 11% to 15% were seen once, and the ten largest hold 0.03% to 0.045%. The sequencing sample was made of naive CD4+ T cells from blood. The source is a man between 18 and 29 years old with type 1 diabetes.

The sample holds a few counts of this clone. Written as DNA, the CDR3 is TGTGCCAGCAGCTTCACTACGACCGATACGCAGTATTTT. It encodes CASSFTTTDTQYF. The chain employs TRBV7-9 and TRBJ2-3; no definite D call. Trimming stripped 3 bases from V and 6 bases from J, with 10 bases between. Germline V gene lookup returns CDR1 SEHNR and CDR2 FQNEAQ (reference sequence). The CDR3 extends over 13 amino acids.

This clone was counted between two and nine times. The V call is TRBV5-1, the J call TRBJ2-1; 7 bases map to TRBD1. The CDR3 is made up of 14 amino acids. Germline assignment: CDR1 SGHRS and CDR2 YFSETQ. The V segment lost 5 bases and the J segment 7 bases; nucleotides outside the gene matches: 9. Written as DNA, the CDR3 is TGCGCCAGCAGTAGAGGACAGGCATTAAATGAGCAGTTCTTC. Its protein is CASSRGQALNEQFF.

The J gene is TRBJ2-7, the V gene TRBV4-1; 7 nucleotides line up with TRBD1. CDR3 length: 14 residues. The junction had 3 bases not matched to a gene; V was cut back by 0 bases and J by 4 bases. Germline V gene lookup returns CDR1 MGHRA and CDR2 YSYEKL. DNA for the CDR3: TGCGCCAGCAGCCAAGAACAGGGGAAGTACGAGCAGTACTTC. It encodes CASSQEQGKYEQYF.

This clone came up a few times. The rearrangement joins TRBV14 to TRBJ2-3; a weak D match, TRBD1 (5 bases). The CDR3 is 13 amino acids. In germline, CDR1 is SGHDN, CDR2 FVKESK. V was pared by 0 bases and J by 4 bases, with 5 bases between. The CDR3 region is CASSQEGADTQYF. The DNA for the CDR3 is TGTGCCAGCAGCCAAGAAGGGGCAGATACGCAGTATTTT. Variable domain in full (rest from reference TRBV14 and TRBJ2-3): EAGVTQFPSHSVIEKGQTVTLRCDPISGHDNLYWYRRVMGKEIKFLLHFVKESKQDESGMPNNRFLAERTGGTYSTLKVQPAELEDSGVYFCASSQEGADTQYFGPGTRLTVL.

A note on this clone: Other DNA sequences of this sample code for an identical CDR3. V gene TRBV7-2 combines with J gene TRBJ2-5; D is unclear. CDR3 length: 13 amino acids. Germline V gene lookup returns CDR1 SGHTA and CDR2 FQGNSA. Deletions cut 1 base from V and 1 base from J, with 4 bases between. The CDR3 here is CASSLGLQETQYF. The CDR3, as DNA: TGTGCCAGCAGCTTAGGTCTCCAAGAGACCCAGTACTTC.

In DNA form, the CDR3 reads TGTGCCAGCAGTGACGGGCCCGTTCTGTTCTTC. Protein sequence: CASSDGPVLFF. The V gene is TRBV2, the J gene TRBJ2-1, with D uncertain. This CDR3 is built from 11 residues. V lost 3 bases to trimming and J lost 15 bases, with 12 bases between them. CDR1 SNHLY and CDR2 FYNNEI come from the germline V gene.

This clone was detected only a few times. The genes are TRBV10-3 and TRBJ2-5, with TRBD1 as a possible D gene (5 bases). The ends were cut back, 11 bases at V and 3 bases at J, with 22 bases in the middle. The CDR3 has 15 amino acids. Germline V gene sequence: CDR1 ENHRY, CDR2 SYGVKD. The CDR3 DNA reads as TGTGCCGCCAGAAGCCGACAGACAGCAGAAGAGACCCAGTACTTC. Translation gives CAARSRQTAEETQYF.

This clone was found a few times. Within the sample, other DNA sequences also encode this same CDR3. This chain joins TRBV30 and TRBJ2-5; no clear D gene. V dropped 0 bases and J dropped 5 bases, with 4 bases sitting between them. Germline CDR1 reads GTSNPN; CDR2 reads SVGIG (reference sequence). The CDR3 totals 11 residues. DNA for the CDR3: TGTGCCTGGAGTGTTGCGGAGACCCAGTACTTC. Protein: CAWSVAETQYF.

This chain uses TRBV7-9 with TRBJ1-2; 9 bases map to TRBD1. CDR1 and CDR2 from the germline V gene are SEHNR and FQNEAQ (reference sequence). V shed 10 bases, J shed 1 base, and the junction held 4 bases outside the gene matches. The CDR3 is 13 amino acids. CDR3 sequence: CATGTGINYGYTF. In nucleotides, the CDR3 is TGTGCCACCGGGACAGGGATTAACTATGGCTACACCTTC. Based on the CDR3 plus reference TRBV7-9 and TRBJ1-2, the full variable domain is DTGVSQNPRHKITKRGQNVTFRCDPISEHNRLYWYRQTLGQGPEFLTYFQNEAQLEKSRLLSDRFSAERPKGSFSTLEIQRTEQGDSAMYLCATGTGINYGYTFGSGTRLTVV.

The genes are TRBV28 and TRBJ2-7; no reliable D call. Trimming took off 6 bases at V and 5 bases at J, with 11 bases between the two ends. The V gene's germline CDR1 is MDHEN and CDR2 SYDVKM. The CDR3 totals 12 residues. The CDR3 region is CASRQTEDEQYF. CDR3 DNA sequence: TGTGCCAGCAGGCAAACAGAGGACGAGCAGTACTTC.

This clone was detected only a few times. The V and J genes are TRBV13 and TRBJ2-7; 10 positions match TRBD2. The trim removed 6 bases at V and 5 bases at J, leaving 16 bases unmatched. Germline V gene sequence: CDR1 PRHDT, CDR2 FYEKMQ (reference sequence). The CDR3 spans 17 residues. CDR3 sequence: CASSLAGVPGVSNEQYF. CDR3 in DNA: TGTGCCAGCAGTCTAGCGGGGGTCCCTGGGGTAAGCAACGAGCAGTACTTC.

The rearrangement uses TRBV2 and TRBJ2-3; TRBD2 matches 11 bases. The CDR3 contains 15 residues. Germline-derived CDR1 and CDR2 are SNHLY and FYNNEI. V shed 7 bases, J shed 3 bases, and the junction held 6 bases outside the gene matches. The CDR3 is CASTLLAGDTDTQYF. The DNA of the CDR3 is TGTGCCAGCACCCTACTAGCGGGGGATACAGATACGCAGTATTTT. Based on the CDR3 plus reference TRBV2 and TRBJ2-3, the full variable domain is EPEVTQTPSHQVTQMGQEVILRCVPISNHLYFYWYRQILGQKVEFLVSFYNNEISEKSEIFDDQFSVERPDGSNFTLKIRSTKLEDSAMYFCASTLLAGDTDTQYFGPGTRLTVL.

V gene TRBV28 combines with J gene TRBJ2-5, with a possible D match to TRBD1 (6 bases). Germline V gives CDR1 MDHEN, CDR2 SYDVKM. This CDR3 contains 13 residues. Trimming shortened V by 8 bases and J by 1 base, and 11 bases separated the two germline ends. The CDR3 loop reads CASVKQGQETQYF. In nucleotides, the CDR3 is TGTGCCAGCGTTAAACAGGGCCAAGAGACCCAGTACTTC. The full variable domain, in which reference TRBV28 and TRBJ2-5 provide the parts outside the CDR3, is DVKVTQSSRYLVKRTGEKVFLECVQDMDHENMFWYRQDPGLGLRLIYFSYDVKMKEKGDIPEGYSVSREKKERFSLILESASTNQTSMYLCASVKQGQETQYFGPGTRLLVL.

CDR3 DNA sequence: TGTGCCAGCAGCTCAGGAGGGGTCTCTGGGGCCAACGTCCTGACTTTC. Its protein product is CASSSGGVSGANVLTF. V and J are TRBV21-1 and TRBJ2-6; no DNA check was done on the table's D call, TRBD2. TRBV21-1 is classified as a pseudogene. This CDR3 is built from 16 residues.

This clone was counted between two and nine times. The genes are TRBV5-4 and TRBJ2-1, with a tentative D call TRBD1 (5 bases). V gave up 1 base and J gave up 5 bases, with 7 bases separating them. The CDR3 has 13 amino acids. CDR1 SGHNT and CDR2 YYREEE come from the germline V gene (reference sequence). The CDR3 region has the DNA TGTGCCAGCAGCTTGACAGGAAACAATGAGCAGTTCTTC. Amino acid sequence: CASSLTGNNEQFF.

In its sample, this clone was seen a few times. The chain couples TRBV5-1 to TRBJ2-5, with TRBD1 matching 8 bases. The CDR3 extends over 15 amino acids. CDR1 SGHRS and CDR2 YFSETQ come from the germline V gene. Trimming took 0 bases from V and 3 from J; bases not matched to a gene: 4. The CDR3 coding sequence is TGCGCCAGCAGCTTGGCACCGACAGGGGAAGAGACCCAGTACTTC. Amino acid sequence: CASSLAPTGEETQYF.

This chain connects TRBV30 to TRBJ2-5; 9 bases agree with TRBD1. Germline V gives CDR1 GTSNPN, CDR2 SVGIG (reference sequence). V gave up 5 bases and J gave up 2 bases; unmatched junction bases: 0. The CDR3 is made up of 12 amino acids. CDR3 region: CAWGTGQETQYF. Here the CDR3 DNA reads TGTGCCTGGGGGACAGGGCAAGAGACCCAGTACTTC.

This clone was observed once. The chain has TRBV2 and TRBJ2-1; weak D call: TRBD2 (5 bases). V was trimmed by 8 bases and J by 8 bases, leaving 13 bases between them. This CDR3 has 12 amino acids. Germline CDR1 is SNHLY and CDR2 is FYNNEI. CDR3 nucleotide sequence: TGTGCCAGCGCGGACTCGCTCCATGAGCAGTTCTTC. Protein product: CASADSLHEQFF.

This clone was seen a few times. V usage is TRBV15 and J usage is TRBJ2-7, with D possibly matching TRBD2 (6 bases). The CDR3 is 14 amino acids. Germline loops: CDR1 LNHNV, CDR2 YYDKDF (reference sequence). V was shortened by 5 bases and J by 2 bases, with 13 bases between the two germline ends. CDR3 nucleotide sequence: TGTGCCACCAGCGGGCCGACGGGGGCCTACGAGCAGTACTTC. Its translation: CATSGPTGAYEQYF.

This clone has just a few counts. CDR3 amino acids: CASSQAVEGANVLTF. The CDR3 DNA follows: TGTGCCAGCAGCCAAGCTGTAGAAGGGGCCAACGTCCTGACTTTC. The rearrangement links TRBV14 to TRBJ2-6; no firm D call. The CDR3 spans 15 residues. The germline V and J ends were trimmed by 1 base and 4 bases, with 8 bases remaining between them. The germline CDR1 and CDR2 sequences are SGHDN and FVKESK.

This chain joins TRBV28 and TRBJ1-1, with a tentative D call TRBD1 (5 bases). Germline values: CDR1 MDHEN, CDR2 SYDVKM. The CDR3 is 14 amino acids. With 6 bases removed from V and 2 bases from J, the gap between germline ends came to 13 bases. The CDR3 DNA reads TGTGCCAGCAGCCCTGGGGGGATCAACACTGAAGCTTTCTTT. This codes for CASSPGGINTEAFF. Full variable domain (remainder filled in from reference TRBV28 and TRBJ1-1): DVKVTQSSRYLVKRTGEKVFLECVQDMDHENMFWYRQDPGLGLRLIYFSYDVKMKEKGDIPEGYSVSREKKERFSLILESASTNQTSMYLCASSPGGINTEAFFGQGTRLTVV.